The 31 T cell receptor beta chains given below trace back to one sample, sequenced in a study of T cell responses to AZD1222 COVID-19 vaccine. The protocol was immunoSEQ multiplex PCR, while the TCRdb copy is restricted to in-frame clones and leaves out a portion. Here the sample spans about 42,000 clones, approximately 90% being singletons. Sample: peripheral blood, taken 28 days after the second AZD1222 dose. The receptors were sampled from an adult who received the AZD1222 COVID-19 vaccine.

V is TRBV5-6 and J is TRBJ1-2, with D perhaps matching TRBD1 (5 bases). Germline values: CDR1 SGHDT, CDR2 YYEEEE. There are 14 residues in the CDR3. The V end lost 5 bases, the J end lost 3 bases, and 14 bases lay between the germline ends. As DNA, the CDR3 is TGTGCCAGCAGTTACGGGGGTCGGGACTATGGCTACACCTTC. Its protein product is CASSYGGRDYGYTF.

The genes are TRBV5-1 and TRBJ2-6; D gene uncertain. V was trimmed by 0 bases and J by 1 base, leaving 2 bases between them. CDR3 size: 14 residues. The germline V gene encodes CDR1 SGHRS and CDR2 YFSETQ. The CDR3 loop reads CASSLESGANVLTF. The CDR3 nucleotides read TGCGCCAGCAGCTTGGAATCTGGGGCCAACGTCCTGACTTTC.

The chain uses TRBV10-2 and TRBJ1-1; 7 positions agree with TRBD1. This CDR3 is 13 amino acids long. V shed 4 bases and J 3 bases; nucleotides not matched to a gene: 2. Germline CDR1 WSHSY, CDR2 SAAADI. CDR3 in DNA: TGCGCCAGCAGTGGACAGGGTCACACTGAAGCTTTCTTT. Translation: CASSGQGHTEAFF.

The J gene is TRBJ1-4, the V gene TRBV16; D not certain. Germline lookup yields CDR1 KGHSY and CDR2 FQNENV. V lost 2 bases and J 7 bases, leaving 11 bases between the germline ends. This CDR3 has 14 amino acids. In DNA, the CDR3 is TGTGCCAGCAGCCAACAGAGTATGGGTGAAAAACTGTTTTTT. Amino acids: CASSQQSMGEKLFF.

The V and J genes are TRBV19 and TRBJ1-1; TRBD1 agrees at 8 bases. CDR3 length equals 16 residues. Germline trimming cut 5 bases from V and 1 base from J; bases unmatched to any gene: 9. Germline assignment: CDR1 LNHDA and CDR2 SQIVND (reference sequence). The CDR3 sequence: CASSPPAQGANTEAFF. CDR3 DNA sequence: TGTGCCAGTAGTCCCCCAGCCCAGGGGGCGAACACTGAAGCTTTCTTT.

The chain couples TRBV7-3 to TRBJ2-3; D is perhaps TRBD1 (5 bases). V was cut by 5 bases and J by 1 base, with 7 bases left in between. Germline V gene lookup returns CDR1 SGHTA and CDR2 FQGTGA. There are 13 residues in the CDR3. DNA for the CDR3: TGTGCCAGCAGCCAGGGCCGCACAGATACGCAGTATTTT. Protein product: CASSQGRTDTQYF.

The V gene is TRBV6-2 or TRBV6-3, the J gene TRBJ1-5; D is perhaps TRBD1 (6 bases). Trimming stripped 5 bases from V and 6 bases from J, with 17 bases between. Germline CDR1 is MNHEY and CDR2 is SVGEGT. The CDR3 is made up of 15 amino acids. CDR3 sequence reads: CASSQIPQGSQPQHF. CDR3 bases: TGTGCCAGCAGTCAGATACCTCAGGGGAGTCAGCCCCAGCATTTT.

This chain joins TRBV30 and TRBJ1-1; no definite D call. The CDR3 is 18 residues long. Germline lookup yields CDR1 GTSNPN and CDR2 SVGIG (reference sequence). Trimming took 0 bases from V and 3 from J, leaving 23 bases between them. The CDR3: CAWSVLRKEGSRDTEAFF. CDR3 DNA sequence: TGTGCCTGGAGTGTACTCCGAAAGGAAGGCAGTAGGGACACTGAAGCTTTCTTT.

This clone appeared a single time. V and J are TRBV5-8 and TRBJ1-3; D is unclear. This CDR3 is built from 16 residues. Germline CDR1 and CDR2: SGHTS and YDEGEE. The V gene lost 1 base and the J gene lost 0 bases, with 11 bases spanning the gap. The CDR3 DNA is TGTGCCAGCAGCTTGTGGTTAACCACCTCTGGAAACACCATATATTTT. This encodes CASSLWLTTSGNTIYF.

This rearrangement joins TRBV29-1 to TRBJ2-7; no clear D. The CDR3 is 11 residues long. Germline V lookup: CDR1 SQVTM, CDR2 ANQGSEA. Trimming cost V 3 bases and J 5 bases, with 8 bases left between them. The CDR3 protein is CSVDKGHEQYF. The CDR3 DNA reads TGCAGCGTTGATAAGGGCCACGAGCAGTACTTC.

The chain has TRBV5-1 and TRBJ2-7, with 13 bases lining up with TRBD2. CDR1 is SGHRS, CDR2 YFSETQ, per germline. This CDR3 has 17 amino acids. Trimming took 4 bases from V and 6 from J; bases not matched to a gene: 13. The CDR3 nucleotides are TGCGCCAGCAGCCCCTTGGGACTAGCGGGAACCCCAGGCGAGCAGTACTTC. This encodes CASSPLGLAGTPGEQYF.

The V and J genes are TRBV2 and TRBJ1-5; unclear D gene. From germline, CDR1 is SNHLY and CDR2 FYNNEI. V was clipped by 1 base and J by 3 bases, with 10 bases between them. The CDR3 runs to 15 residues. DNA for the CDR3: TGTGCCAGCAGTGAAGAAAGAGGGCCCAATCAGCCCCAGCATTTT. Its translation: CASSEERGPNQPQHF.

This chain connects TRBV27 to TRBJ1-4; no clear D. The CDR3 loop spans 13 amino acids. The germline gives CDR1 MNHEY, CDR2 SMNVEV (reference sequence). Trimming shortened V by 6 bases and J by 4 bases, and 9 bases separated the two germline ends. CDR3 region: CASRGRRNEKLFF. The CDR3 coding sequence is TGTGCCAGCAGGGGCCGTCGTAATGAAAAACTGTTTTTT.

The gene calls are TRBV14 and TRBJ2-1; D is tentatively TRBD1 or TRBD2 (5 bases each). V lost 2 bases, J lost 10 bases, and 12 bases lay in between. Germline V gene lookup returns CDR1 SGHDN and CDR2 FVKESK. The CDR3 length is 13 residues. CDR3 nucleotide sequence: TGTGCCAGCAGCCAATTTTCAGGGAGCGAGCAGTTCTTC. Encoded protein: CASSQFSGSEQFF.

This clone has a handful of counts. This rearrangement joins TRBV7-3 to TRBJ2-7; 9 bases line up with TRBD1. The ends lost 2 bases at V and 5 bases at J; junction bases unmatched: 19. Germline CDR1 and CDR2: SGHTA and FQGTGA. The CDR3 length is 19 residues. The chain's CDR3 is CASSLWVGSAGQGFDEQYF. DNA for the CDR3: TGTGCCAGCAGCTTATGGGTAGGATCCGCGGGACAGGGATTTGACGAGCAGTACTTC.

The DNA for the CDR3 is TGTGCTAGTGGTTTGATATCCGAGACGGGGGAGCAGTACTTC. As protein: CASGLISETGEQYF. V and J are TRBV12-5 and TRBJ2-7, with D possibly TRBD2 on 5 matching bases. V lost 2 bases, J lost 7 bases, and 15 bases lay in between. CDR1 LGHNT and CDR2 FRNRAP come from the germline V gene. The CDR3 sequence is 14 residues long.

V and J are TRBV2 and TRBJ2-4, with 7 positions matching TRBD1. The length of the CDR3 is 13 residues. Germline V CDR1 and CDR2: SNHLY, FYNNEI. With V trimmed by 7 bases and J by 8 bases, 8 bases remained unmatched. CDR3 region: CASKALQGYIQYF. The CDR3 DNA is TGTGCCAGCAAGGCTCTACAGGGGTACATTCAGTACTTC. The full variable domain, in which reference TRBV2 and TRBJ2-4 provide the parts outside the CDR3, is EPEVTQTPSHQVTQMGQEVILRCVPISNHLYFYWYRQILGQKVEFLVSFYNNEISEKSEIFDDQFSVERPDGSNFTLKIRSTKLEDSAMYFCASKALQGYIQYFGAGTRLSVL.

This clone showed up just once. This sequence joins TRBV3-1 (or the pseudogene TRBV3-2) and TRBJ2-7; the D is unclear. Per germline, CDR1 LGHDT and CDR2 YNNKEL (reference sequence). The V gene lost 4 bases and the J gene lost 1 base, with 17 bases spanning the gap. The CDR3 has 16 residues. The CDR3 DNA reads TGTGCCAGCAGCCCCGATTCCATGATCCGATCCTACGAGCAGTACTTC. Amino acid sequence: CASSPDSMIRSYEQYF.

There are a few counts of this clone. The rearrangement joins TRBV9 to TRBJ1-3, with D perhaps matching TRBD1 (5 bases). V was shortened by 0 bases and J by 2 bases, with 15 bases between the two germline ends. In germline, CDR1 is SGDLS, CDR2 YYNGEE. This CDR3 contains 17 residues. The CDR3 region is CASSVAGDRSAGNTIYF. The CDR3 region has the DNA TGTGCCAGCAGCGTAGCCGGGGACCGCTCGGCTGGAAACACCATATATTTT.

This chain uses TRBV18 with TRBJ2-5; 7 positions match TRBD1. From germline, CDR1 is KGHSH and CDR2 LQKENI. The J segment lost 1 base and the V segment lost 5 bases, leaving 7 bases of the junction unmatched. The CDR3 sequence is 15 residues long. The CDR3 loop reads CASSAQGQLQETQYF. In DNA form, the CDR3 reads TGTGCCAGCTCAGCGCAGGGACAGCTCCAAGAGACCCAGTACTTC.

The chain links TRBV7-9 to TRBJ1-4; D is unresolved. The CDR3 totals 15 residues. Germline CDR1 is SEHNR and CDR2 is FQNEAQ (reference sequence). V was cut by 2 bases and J by 0 bases, with 7 bases left in between. CDR3 nucleotides: TGTGCCAGCAGCTTAAAGGCCTCAACTAATGAAAAACTGTTTTTT. Translated: CASSLKASTNEKLFF.

This clone is medium-sized in the sample. The V and J genes are TRBV4-2 and TRBJ2-2; D is perhaps TRBD1 (6 bases). CDR3 length: 17 amino acids. From germline, CDR1 is LGHNA and CDR2 YNFKEQ. The ends were cut back, 0 bases at V and 5 bases at J, with 16 bases in the middle. This chain's CDR3 is CASSQDVGGVWTGELFF. CDR3 nucleotide sequence: TGTGCCAGCAGCCAAGATGTTGGGGGCGTTTGGACCGGGGAGCTGTTTTTT.

The chain couples TRBV19 to TRBJ1-1, with 8 bases matching TRBD1. The CDR3 is 14 amino acids. Germline assignment: CDR1 LNHDA and CDR2 SQIVND (reference sequence). V shed 7 bases and J 2 bases; nucleotides not matched to a gene: 6. As DNA, the CDR3 is TGTGCCAGTATGAGGGGACAGGATAACACTGAAGCTTTCTTT. Residues: CASMRGQDNTEAFF.

The genes are TRBV6-5 and TRBJ2-2; D is unresolved. Trimming took 5 bases from V and 4 from J, leaving 11 bases between them. Germline values: CDR1 MNHEY, CDR2 SVGAGI. The CDR3 loop spans 14 amino acids. CDR3 in amino acids: CASSTLQFTGELFF. In DNA, the CDR3 is TGTGCCAGCAGTACGTTACAATTCACCGGGGAGCTGTTTTTT.

V usage is TRBV29-1 and J usage is TRBJ2-2; 8 bases align to TRBD1. The CDR3 is 11 residues long. Germline V gives CDR1 SQVTM, CDR2 ANQGSEA. J was trimmed by 6 bases and V by 6 bases; bases with no gene match: 0. CDR3 sequence: CSVDRAGELFF. Written as DNA, the CDR3 is TGCAGCGTGGACAGGGCCGGGGAGCTGTTTTTT.

The chain has TRBV5-1 and TRBJ2-3; D gene ambiguous. The CDR3 runs to 14 residues. Germline V gives CDR1 SGHRS, CDR2 YFSETQ. Trimming removed 3 bases at V and 1 base at J, with 9 bases between. The chain's CDR3 is CASSWASGTDTQYF. Written as DNA, the CDR3 is TGCGCCAGCAGCTGGGCGTCCGGCACAGATACGCAGTATTTT.

The chain links TRBV9 to TRBJ2-1; D is perhaps TRBD1 (6 bases). V was trimmed by 0 bases and J by 8 bases, leaving 12 bases between them. The CDR3 has 14 residues. Per germline, CDR1 SGDLS and CDR2 YYNGEE. In DNA, the CDR3 is TGTGCCAGCAGCGTAGTTCCCGAGGGGGATGAGCAGTTCTTC. Translated: CASSVVPEGDEQFF.

The chain joins TRBV5-1 to TRBJ2-2, with D unclear. Per germline, CDR1 SGHRS and CDR2 YFSETQ. V shed 1 base and J shed 0 bases, with 10 bases lying between them. The CDR3 spans 16 residues. CDR3 sequence: CASSLPTAPNTGELFF. DNA for the CDR3: TGCGCCAGCAGCTTGCCCACAGCGCCGAACACCGGGGAGCTGTTTTTT.

The chain uses TRBV29-1 and TRBJ2-7; TRBD1 agrees at 8 bases. This CDR3 has 16 amino acids. The V segment lost 6 bases and the J segment 0 bases; nucleotides outside the gene matches: 13. Germline loops: CDR1 SQVTM, CDR2 ANQGSEA. The CDR3 here is CSVVTQGQASSYEQYF. The DNA of the CDR3 is TGCAGCGTAGTAACTCAGGGACAGGCAAGCTCCTACGAGCAGTACTTC.

The rearrangement links TRBV5-3 to TRBJ1-2; D is possibly TRBD1 (6 bases). TRBV5-3 is an open reading frame whose function is uncertain. This CDR3 is built from 16 residues. Trimming took 0 bases from V and 6 from J, leaving 18 bases between them. CDR3 sequence reads: CARSLGKRQGWDGYTF. The CDR3 region has the DNA TGTGCCAGAAGCTTGGGAAAGCGGCAGGGGTGGGATGGCTACACCTTC.

CDR3 DNA sequence: TGTGCCAGCAGCCAAGATCCCGGGGGCGCTCAGCCCCAGCATTTT. It codes for CASSQDPGGAQPQHF. This chain links TRBV4-2 with TRBJ1-5, with D perhaps TRBD1 (6 bases). This CDR3 spans 15 amino acids. Trimming removed 0 bases at V and 6 bases at J, with 12 bases between. From germline, CDR1 is LGHNA and CDR2 YNFKEQ.